These 13 T cell receptor beta chains share one sample of origin, sequenced in a study of blood T cells in healthy people across ages (dated by TCRdb to the mid-2010s). Libraries were made using 5' RACE. Sequencer: Illumina HiSeq 2500. A second PCR of roughly 6 to 11 cycles was run with a J-beta primer mix and a sample-barcoded 5' primer. TCRdb trimmed public reads at Q25 via fastp, called clones via MiXCR and kept in-frame beta chains. When rows share a CDR3 protein, they turn into one entry using the most common DNA and genes. Present in this sample are hundreds of thousands of distinct CDR3 sequences, around 40% of which were seen just once. The ten most abundant clones make up around 20% of the sample. Input material: blood. These receptors were obtained from a woman between 55 and 75 years old in good health.

The chain couples TRBV7-9 to TRBJ2-1, with 13 positions matching TRBD2. The J call may be in error: the DNA end matches TRBJ2-7 better. Germline V CDR1 and CDR2: SEHNR, FQNEAQ (reference sequence). This CDR3 has 18 residues. The CDR3 is CASRITSGRASVYNEQYF. CDR3 DNA sequence: TGTGCCAGCAGGATAACTAGCGGGAGGGCCTCAGTATACAATGAGCAGTACTTC.

The chain joins TRBV7-3 to TRBJ1-3; 7 nucleotides agree with TRBD1. V was pared by 5 bases and J by 3 bases, with 4 bases of the junction left unmatched. Germline CDR1 reads SGHTA; CDR2 reads FQGTGA. This CDR3 is built from 14 residues. The CDR3 spells CASSDRAGGNTIYF. Written as DNA, the CDR3 is TGTGCCAGCAGCGACAGGGCGGGTGGAAACACCATATATTTT.

This clonotype was seen more than once but under ten times. DNA of the CDR3: TGTGCCAGCAGCTTAGAAGGGTTGGGCAGGGAATACGAGCAGTACTTC. Protein product: CASSLEGLGREYEQYF. The chain recombines TRBV7-9 with TRBJ2-7; D possibly corresponds to TRBD1 (5 bases). Trimming stripped 1 base from V and 4 bases from J, with 17 bases between. CDR1 is SEHNR and CDR2 is FQNEAQ in the germline V gene (reference sequence). This CDR3 region has 16 residues.

This clonotype was counted a few times. The chain carries TRBV7-6 and TRBJ2-3; perhaps TRBD2 as D (6 bases). The CDR3 runs to 15 residues. Germline V lookup: CDR1 SGHVS, CDR2 FNYEAQ. V lost 2 bases, J lost 0 bases, and 9 bases lay in between. The CDR3 nucleotides are TGTGCCAGCAGCTTATCGGGACTGAGCACAGATACGCAGTATTTT. Its protein is CASSLSGLSTDTQYF.

This chain uses TRBV12-5 with TRBJ1-1; weak D call: TRBD1 (5 bases). The V end lost 6 bases, the J end lost 5 bases, and 13 bases lay between the germline ends. Germline V gene data show CDR1 as LGHNT and CDR2 as FRNRAP. CDR3 size: 13 residues. This chain's CDR3 is CASGASGGTEAFF. In nucleotides, the CDR3 is TGTGCTAGTGGCGCCAGTGGGGGGACTGAAGCTTTCTTT.

The V call is TRBV7-2, the J call TRBJ2-3; D possibly corresponds to TRBD1 (6 bases). Looked up from germline, CDR1 is SGHTA and CDR2 is FQGNSA. There are 16 residues in the CDR3. The ends were cut back, 4 bases at V and 0 bases at J, with 14 bases in the middle. CDR3 sequence reads: CASSSRDITSTDTQYF. In DNA, the CDR3 is TGTGCCAGCAGCTCTCGGGACATCACTAGCACAGATACGCAGTATTTT.

The V call is TRBV20-1, the J call TRBJ2-7; D gene uncertain. CDR1 and CDR2 (germline): DFQATT, SNEGSKA (reference sequence). The CDR3 sequence is 13 residues long. V was shortened by 3 bases and J by 0 bases, with 9 bases between the two germline ends. CDR3 DNA: TGCAGTGCTAGGCCAGCCCGCTCCTACGAGCAGTACTTC. Encoded protein: CSARPARSYEQYF.

This clonotype has only a few counts. The chain uses TRBV9 and TRBJ2-1, with TRBD1 matching over 9 bases. CDR1 and CDR2 from the germline V gene are SGDLS and YYNGEE. The CDR3 is made up of 14 amino acids. The V and J ends lost 3 bases and 9 bases, in that order; junction bases with no gene match: 7. CDR3 nucleotide sequence: TGTGCCAGCAGCGGCCGGGACAGGGCCTTTGAGCAGTTCTTC. Protein: CASSGRDRAFEQFF.

V usage is TRBV12-3 or TRBV12-4 and J usage is TRBJ2-1, with D maybe TRBD1 (6 bases). Trimming took 3 bases from V and 3 from J, leaving 9 bases between them. CDR3 size: 14 residues. The CDR3 DNA follows: TGTGCCAGCAGTTTGAGGACAGACTACAATGAGCAGTTCTTC. Its translation: CASSLRTDYNEQFF.

The genes are TRBV7-9 and TRBJ2-5, with 7 bases lining up with TRBD2. There are 12 residues in the CDR3. Germline CDR1 reads SEHNR; CDR2 reads FQNEAQ (reference sequence). The J segment lost 3 bases and the V segment lost 5 bases, leaving 0 bases of the junction unmatched. For the CDR3, the DNA is TGTGCCAGCAGCGGGGGGGAAGAGACCCAGTACTTC. Its protein is CASSGGEETQYF.

This clonotype was seen a few times. This chain uses TRBV7-3 with TRBJ2-4, with 10 bases that match TRBD1. Germline V gives CDR1 SGHTA, CDR2 FQGTGA. J lost 7 bases, V lost 5 bases, and 2 bases had no gene match. This CDR3 region has 13 residues. CDR3 loop: CASSAGQGNIQYF. For the CDR3, the DNA is TGTGCCAGCAGCGCGGGACAGGGGAACATTCAGTACTTC.

V is TRBV7-3 and J is TRBJ2-3; TRBD2 matches at 9 bases. Germline V gene data show CDR1 as SGHTA and CDR2 as FQGTGA. Unmatched junction bases numbered 11, after V lost 4 bases and J lost 0 bases. The CDR3 is 18 amino acids. The CDR3 sequence is CASSSLAGVVRSTDTQYF. CDR3 DNA sequence: TGTGCCAGCAGCTCATTAGCGGGAGTTGTGAGAAGCACAGATACGCAGTATTTT. The entire variable domain, with the rest obtained from reference TRBV7-3 and TRBJ2-3, is as follows: GAGVSQTPSNKVTEKGKYVELRCDPISGHTALYWYRQSLGQGPEFLIYFQGTGAADDSGLPNDRFFAVRPEGSVSTLKIQRTERGDSAVYLCASSSLAGVVRSTDTQYFGPGTRLTVL.

V usage is TRBV5-1 and J usage is TRBJ2-3; TRBD2 matches at 10 bases. This CDR3 comprises 15 residues. Trimming took 5 bases from V and 2 from J; bases not matched to a gene: 5. The V gene's germline CDR1 is SGHRS and CDR2 YFSETQ. The CDR3 nucleotides read TGCGCCAGCAGTGGTAGCGGGAGGACCACAGATACGCAGTATTTT. Encoded protein: CASSGSGRTTDTQYF.